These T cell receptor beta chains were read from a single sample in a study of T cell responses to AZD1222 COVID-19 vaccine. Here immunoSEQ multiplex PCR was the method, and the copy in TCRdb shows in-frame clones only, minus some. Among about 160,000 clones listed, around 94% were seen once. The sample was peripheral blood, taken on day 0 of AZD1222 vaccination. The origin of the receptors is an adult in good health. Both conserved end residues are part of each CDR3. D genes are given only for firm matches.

CDR3 DNA: TGTGCCAGCAGACGGACTAGCTCGGCCGGGGAGCTGTTTTTT
CDR3 protein: CASRRTSSAGELFF
V gene: TRBV2
D gene: TRBD2
J gene: TRBJ2-2

CDR3 DNA: TGTGCCAGCAGCTTAGGGCGGGGTGGTGGCTACACCTTC
CDR3 protein: CASSLGRGGGYTF
V gene: TRBV7-8
D gene: .
J gene: TRBJ1-2

CDR3 DNA: TGTGCCAGCCTCTCTGGAGGGCGGTTGTTTCAGAGAGCTTTCTTT
CDR3 protein: CASLSGGRLFQRAFF
V gene: TRBV5-6
D gene: .
J gene: TRBJ1-1

CDR3 DNA: TGTGCCTGGAGTAGACAGCTCTCCTATAATTCACCCCTCCACTTT
CDR3 protein: CAWSRQLSYNSPLHF
V gene: TRBV30
D gene: .
J gene: TRBJ1-6

CDR3 DNA: TGTGCCACCAGCCGGACAGGAGAAGCAGATACGCAGTATTTT
CDR3 protein: CATSRTGEADTQYF
V gene: TRBV15
D gene: TRBD1
J gene: TRBJ2-3

CDR3 DNA: TGTGCCAGCAGCCAAAGCTCTGGAAACACCATATATTTT
CDR3 protein: CASSQSSGNTIYF
V gene: TRBV3-1/TRBV3-2
D gene: .
J gene: TRBJ1-3

CDR3 DNA: TGCGCCAGCAGCCAAGAGGGGGCCTATCAGCCCCAGCATTTT
CDR3 protein: CASSQEGAYQPQHF
V gene: TRBV4-1
D gene: .
J gene: TRBJ1-5

CDR3 DNA: TGTGCCAGTAGTATCCCCACATCGGCAACTTTCTTT
CDR3 protein: CASSIPTSATFF
V gene: TRBV19
D gene: .
J gene: TRBJ1-1

CDR3 DNA: TGTGCCAGCAGCTTTCGGGGGCAGAGCTATGGCTACACCTTC
CDR3 protein: CASSFRGQSYGYTF
V gene: TRBV5-4
D gene: .
J gene: TRBJ1-2

CDR3 DNA: TGTGCCAGCAGCCAAGATAAGGGATCTGGGGCCAACGTCCTGACTTTC
CDR3 protein: CASSQDKGSGANVLTF
V gene: TRBV4-2
D gene: .
J gene: TRBJ2-6

CDR3 DNA: TGTGCCAGTAGTATAGGATGGTCTAGCTTGGAGACCCAGTACTTC
CDR3 protein: CASSIGWSSLETQYF
V gene: TRBV19
D gene: .
J gene: TRBJ2-5

CDR3 DNA: TGTGCCAGTAACCCCCTCACAGGGGCGCCTGAAAAACTGTTTTTT
CDR3 protein: CASNPLTGAPEKLFF
V gene: TRBV19
D gene: TRBD1
J gene: TRBJ1-4

CDR3 DNA: TGTGCCAGCAGGCGCGCTGGGACAGGGGGCAATCAGCCCCAGCATTTT
CDR3 protein: CASRRAGTGGNQPQHF
V gene: TRBV7-2
D gene: TRBD1
J gene: TRBJ1-5